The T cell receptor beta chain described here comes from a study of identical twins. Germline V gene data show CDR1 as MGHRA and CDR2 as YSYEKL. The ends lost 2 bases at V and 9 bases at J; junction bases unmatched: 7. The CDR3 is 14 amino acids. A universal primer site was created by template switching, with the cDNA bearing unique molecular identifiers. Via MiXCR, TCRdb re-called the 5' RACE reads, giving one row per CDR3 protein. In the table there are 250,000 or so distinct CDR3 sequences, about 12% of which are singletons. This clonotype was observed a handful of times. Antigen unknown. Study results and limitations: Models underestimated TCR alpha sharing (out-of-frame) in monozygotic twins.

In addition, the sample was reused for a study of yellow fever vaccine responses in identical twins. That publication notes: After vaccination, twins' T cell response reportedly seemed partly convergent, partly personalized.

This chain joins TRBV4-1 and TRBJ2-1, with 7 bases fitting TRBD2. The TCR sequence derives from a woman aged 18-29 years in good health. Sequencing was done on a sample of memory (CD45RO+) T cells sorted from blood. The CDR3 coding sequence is TGCGCCAGCAGCCAACGGACTAGTTTCAGTGAGCAGTTCTTC. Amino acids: CASSQRTSFSEQFF.